The 22 T cell receptor beta chains below were found in one sample sequenced in a study of T cell responses to AZD1222 COVID-19 vaccine. The data were produced by immunoSEQ multiplex PCR, yet TCRdb's version contains in-frame clones alone and is incomplete. Found here are approximately 64,000 clones, around nine tenths of them singletons; the top ten hold approximately 6.3%. The sequenced sample was peripheral blood, obtained 28 days after the second dose of the MenACWY control vaccine. The source is an adult who received the MenACWY meningococcal vaccine as a control.

This clone appeared a few times. The genes are TRBV2 and TRBJ2-3; TRBD2 aligns across 7 bases. Germline CDR1 and CDR2: SNHLY and FYNNEI. The CDR3 spans 15 residues. The trim removed 4 bases at V and 5 bases at J, leaving 9 bases unmatched. The CDR3 nucleotides read TGTGCCAGCAGTGTAGAAGGGACGGGGGGAGATACGCAGTATTTT. Amino acid sequence: CASSVEGTGGDTQYF.

This rearrangement joins TRBV6-5 to TRBJ1-2; TRBD1 matches at 9 bases. The CDR3 runs 14 residues. The J segment lost 5 bases and the V segment lost 4 bases, leaving 5 bases of the junction unmatched. CDR1 MNHEY and CDR2 SVGAGI come from the germline V gene. The CDR3 protein is CASSSSGTGYGYTF. CDR3 nucleotides: TGTGCCAGCAGTTCCTCCGGGACAGGGTATGGCTACACCTTC.

This chain joins TRBV28 and TRBJ2-1; 8 bases align to TRBD1. V dropped 10 bases and J dropped 2; count of bases not matched to a gene: 4. From germline, CDR1 is MDHEN and CDR2 SYDVKM. The CDR3 consists of 13 residues. The chain's CDR3 is CATRGRAYNEQFF. The CDR3 DNA is TGTGCCACCAGGGGGCGCGCCTACAATGAGCAGTTCTTC.

Remarks on this clone: Within the sample, other DNA sequences also encode this same CDR3. This rearrangement joins TRBV5-1 to TRBJ1-1, with no clear D. CDR3 length: 13 amino acids. Germline CDR1 is SGHRS and CDR2 is YFSETQ. V was clipped by 0 bases and J by 4 bases, with 7 bases between them. This chain's CDR3 is CASSLGVGTEAFF. Here the CDR3 DNA reads TGCGCCAGCAGCTTGGGCGTAGGCACTGAAGCTTTCTTT.

The chain is built from TRBV5-1 and TRBJ1-1, with a weak D call TRBD1 (5 bases). This CDR3 region has 15 residues. Deletions cut 4 bases from V and 11 bases from J, with 24 bases between. Germline CDR1 and CDR2: SGHRS and YFSETQ. For the CDR3, the DNA is TGCGCCAGCAGCCGGACGGGGGTGCCGGAAGGAGTGGCTTTCTTT. Translated, it gives CASSRTGVPEGVAFF.

The CDR3 DNA sequence: TGTGCCAGTAGTGTAAGGAATGAGCAGTTCTTC. Encoded protein: CASSVRNEQFF. The gene calls are TRBV19 and TRBJ2-1; D is unclear. Germline loops: CDR1 LNHDA, CDR2 SQIVND (reference sequence). V lost 5 bases and J lost 7, with 6 bases in between. CDR3 length equals 11 residues.

The chain recombines TRBV6-5 with TRBJ2-7; no clear D. Germline loops: CDR1 MNHEY, CDR2 SVGAGI. V dropped 1 base and J dropped 5 bases, with 9 bases sitting between them. CDR3 size: 13 residues. In DNA, the CDR3 is TGTGCCAGCAGTTACTGGGGAACCGACGAGCAGTACTTC. This codes for CASSYWGTDEQYF.

This chain connects TRBV6-5 to TRBJ1-1, with TRBD1 as a possible D gene (5 bases). V dropped 6 bases and J dropped 8 bases, with 16 bases sitting between them. The V gene's germline CDR1 is MNHEY and CDR2 SVGAGI. The CDR3 contains 13 residues. Here the CDR3 DNA reads TGTGCCAGCAGCCAGAGGTATGGGGCAGAAGCTTTCTTT. This encodes CASSQRYGAEAFF.

The chain carries TRBV5-6 and TRBJ1-5, with a tentative D call TRBD1 (6 bases). Germline CDR1 reads SGHDT; CDR2 reads YYEEEE. Trimming stripped 2 bases from V and 0 bases from J, with 18 bases between. CDR3 length: 18 residues. CDR3 nucleotide sequence: TGTGCCAGCAGCTTAGGGGGACGCCTAGTTGATAGCAATCAGCCCCAGCATTTT. Translated: CASSLGGRLVDSNQPQHF.

The J gene is TRBJ1-3, the V gene TRBV18, with a possible D match to TRBD1 (6 bases). V was shortened by 3 bases and J by 5 bases, with 14 bases between the two germline ends. This CDR3 region has 15 residues. The germline V gene encodes CDR1 KGHSH and CDR2 LQKENI. CDR3: CASSPAQGLRNTIYF. CDR3 sequence (DNA): TGTGCCAGCTCACCCGCCCAGGGGTTGAGAAACACCATATATTTT. The whole variable domain, filled in from reference TRBV18 and TRBJ1-3, reads NAGVMQNPRHLVRRRGQEARLRCSPMKGHSHVYWYRQLPEEGLKFMVYLQKENIIDESGMPKERFSAEFPKEGPSILRIQQVVRGDSAAYFCASSPAQGLRNTIYFGEGSWLTVV.

The chain combines TRBV6-5 with TRBJ1-4, with 10 bases fitting TRBD1. The J segment lost 10 bases and the V segment lost 6 bases, leaving 11 bases of the junction unmatched. The CDR3 length is 15 residues. The germline CDR1 and CDR2 sequences are MNHEY and SVGAGI. Here the CDR3 DNA reads TGTGCCAGCAGCAGCCCTCGACAGGGGGCGGGAAAACTGTTTTTT. It encodes CASSSPRQGAGKLFF.

The V and J genes are TRBV24-1 and TRBJ2-1, with TRBD2 identical over 9 bases. The germline V gene encodes CDR1 KGHDR and CDR2 SFDVKD. CDR3 size: 16 residues. V gave up 5 bases and J gave up 8 bases; unmatched junction bases: 12. Here the CDR3 reads CATSGASGKEGYEQFF. The CDR3 nucleotides read TGTGCCACCAGTGGAGCTAGCGGGAAGGAGGGCTATGAGCAGTTCTTC.

This chain uses TRBV4-1 with TRBJ2-3; 10 bases agree with TRBD2. The CDR3 loop spans 14 amino acids. With 6 bases clipped from V and 4 bases from J, the junction kept 4 bases outside the gene matches. Germline V gives CDR1 MGHRA, CDR2 YSYEKL. CDR3 region: CASSLAGGADTQYF. In DNA, the CDR3 is TGCGCCAGCAGTTTAGCGGGGGGAGCAGATACGCAGTATTTT.

The rearrangement links TRBV29-1 to TRBJ2-3; D is unresolved. The V end was cut by 2 bases, the J end by 5 bases, with 8 bases between. The CDR3 runs 12 residues. The germline gives CDR1 SQVTM, CDR2 ANQGSEA. CDR3 in amino acids: CSVEQAGDTQYF. CDR3 coding DNA: TGCAGCGTTGAACAGGCTGGAGATACGCAGTATTTT.

The chain joins TRBV21-1 to TRBJ1-1. TRBV21-1 is designated a pseudogene. This CDR3 comprises 16 residues. The chain's CDR3 is CASSRNLATQFTEAFF. The CDR3 DNA is TGTGCCAGCAGCCGTAATTTAGCTACACAATTCACTGAAGCTTTCTTT.

This clone was counted between two and nine times. The gene calls are TRBV30 and TRBJ1-3; tentative D call: TRBD1 (6 bases). This CDR3 is built from 15 residues. Germline assignment: CDR1 GTSNPN and CDR2 SVGIG (reference sequence). This CDR3 reads CAYARTAFSGNTIYF. The CDR3 DNA is TGTGCTTACGCCCGGACAGCTTTCTCTGGAAACACCATATATTTT. Looking up the rest from reference TRBV30 and TRBJ1-3 gives the full variable domain: SQTIHQWPATLVQPVGSPLSLECTVEGTSNPNLYWYRQAAGRGLQLLFYSVGIGQISSEVPQNLSASRPQDRQFILSSKKLLLSDSGFYLCAYARTAFSGNTIYFGEGSWLTVV.

This clone appeared a single time. This rearrangement joins TRBV27 to TRBJ2-3; D might be TRBD2 (6 bases). V was cut by 0 bases and J by 2 bases, with 15 bases left in between. CDR3 size: 17 residues. The V gene's germline CDR1 is MNHEY and CDR2 SMNVEV (reference sequence). The CDR3 nucleotides read TGTGCCAGCAGTTTATCTCTACTAGCTCAGAACACAGATACGCAGTATTTT. Amino acids: CASSLSLLAQNTDTQYF.

The chain links TRBV19 to TRBJ1-4; D not resolved. The CDR3 sequence is 14 residues long. Germline lookup yields CDR1 LNHDA and CDR2 SQIVND (reference sequence). V dropped 3 bases and J dropped 3 bases, with 8 bases sitting between them. The CDR3 loop reads CASSMKRSNEKLFF. The CDR3 region has the DNA TGTGCCAGTAGTATGAAGAGATCTAATGAAAAACTGTTTTTT.

V is TRBV6-1 and J is TRBJ1-2; 12 bases align to TRBD1. The CDR3 is 16 amino acids. V lost 3 bases to trimming and J lost 7 bases; unmatched junction nucleotides: 9. Germline CDR1 and CDR2: MNHNS and SASEGT. The DNA of the CDR3 is TGTGCCAGCAGTGAGGGACAGGGGGCCTTCTGGGGTGGCTACACCTTC. Translation gives CASSEGQGAFWGGYTF.

This rearrangement joins TRBV12-5 to TRBJ2-7; TRBD2 agrees at 11 bases. The CDR3 loop spans 16 amino acids. The germline gives CDR1 LGHNT, CDR2 FRNRAP. V shed 9 bases, J shed 3 bases, and the junction held 13 bases outside the gene matches. This chain's CDR3 is CARTWVLAGENYEQYF. The CDR3 DNA reads as TGTGCTAGGACCTGGGTACTAGCGGGGGAAAACTACGAGCAGTACTTC.

This clone was detected once. The chain combines TRBV25-1 with TRBJ1-2; D uncertain. The germline CDR1 and CDR2 sequences are MGHDK and SYGVNS. The CDR3 is made up of 13 amino acids. V shed 2 bases and J shed 4 bases, with 8 bases lying between them. The CDR3 region is CASSESSLYGYTF. In DNA form, the CDR3 reads TGTGCCAGCAGTGAAAGTTCCCTCTATGGCTACACCTTC.

The chain recombines TRBV12-5 with TRBJ1-3; D unresolved. Germline assignment: CDR1 LGHNT and CDR2 FRNRAP. This CDR3 has 13 residues. The ends were cut back, 3 bases at V and 0 bases at J, with 3 bases in the middle. CDR3 in DNA: TGTGCTAGTGGTTTATTCTCTGGAAACACCATATATTTT. This gives the protein CASGLFSGNTIYF.